The present entry profiles one TCR beta chain with its context. Assay: immunoSEQ multiplex PCR; the TCRdb copy retains only in-frame clones and omits some. The repertoire holds about 33,000 clones, with roughly 78% as singletons. Template: tumor biopsy or peripheral blood genomic DNA, roughly 600-6,004 ng per sample. This sample is part of a study of T cells in tumors after PD-1 blockade. Study-level information: Excluded were patients with checkpoint blockade, immunosuppressants, or radiotherapy or other anti-cancer therapy within 4 weeks. Each patient got pembrolizumab 200 mg every 3 weeks or cemiplimab 350 mg every 2 weeks. Mean per blood sample: about 100,000 templates (about 21,000-270,000), 36,536 unique clonotypes.

CDR1 is SGHTS, CDR2 YDEGEE, per germline. The CDR3 runs to 15 residues. V was clipped by 0 bases and J by 4 bases, with 11 bases between them. The clonotype was recovered from a human donor with basal cell carcinoma. The sample in question was PBMCs, obtained before anti-PD-1 treatment. This sequence joins TRBV5-8 and TRBJ1-5; perhaps TRBD1 as D (5 bases). The CDR3: CASSLVRGRNQPQHF. The CDR3 coding sequence is TGTGCCAGCAGCTTGGTGAGGGGTCGAAATCAGCCCCAGCATTTT.